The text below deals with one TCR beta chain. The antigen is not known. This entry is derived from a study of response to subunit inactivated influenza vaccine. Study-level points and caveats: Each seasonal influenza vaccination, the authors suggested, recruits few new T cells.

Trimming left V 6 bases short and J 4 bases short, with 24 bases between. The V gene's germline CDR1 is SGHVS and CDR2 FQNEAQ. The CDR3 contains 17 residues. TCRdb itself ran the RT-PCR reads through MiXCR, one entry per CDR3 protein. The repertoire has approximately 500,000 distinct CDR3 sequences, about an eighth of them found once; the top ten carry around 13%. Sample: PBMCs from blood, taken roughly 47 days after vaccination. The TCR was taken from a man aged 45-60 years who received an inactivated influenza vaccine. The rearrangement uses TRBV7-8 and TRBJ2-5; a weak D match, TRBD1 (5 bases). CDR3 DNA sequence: TGTGCCAGCAGTCTTAAACCGTCTCCACAGGTCAGAGAGACCCAGTACTTC. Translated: CASSLKPSPQVRETQYF.